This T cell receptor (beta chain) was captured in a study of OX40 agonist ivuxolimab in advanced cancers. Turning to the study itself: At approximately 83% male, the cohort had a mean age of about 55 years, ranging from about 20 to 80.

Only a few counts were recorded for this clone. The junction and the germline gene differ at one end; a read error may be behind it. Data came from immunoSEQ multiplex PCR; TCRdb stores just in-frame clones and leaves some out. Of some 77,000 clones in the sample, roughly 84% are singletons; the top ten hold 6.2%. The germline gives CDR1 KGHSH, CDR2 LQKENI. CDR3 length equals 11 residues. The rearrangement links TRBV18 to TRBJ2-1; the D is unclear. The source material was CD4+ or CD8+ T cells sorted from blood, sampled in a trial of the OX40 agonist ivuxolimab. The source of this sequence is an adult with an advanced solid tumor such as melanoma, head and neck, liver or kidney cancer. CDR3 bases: TGTGCCGGCTCAGCAGCCCATGAGCAGTTCTTC. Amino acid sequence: CAGSAAHEQFF.